This paragraph reports one T cell receptor beta chain. This entry comes from a study of blood T cell repertoires in COVID-19. Germline loops: CDR1 LGHNT, CDR2 FRNRAP. The ends lost 4 bases at V and 0 bases at J; junction bases unmatched: 3. The CDR3 sequence is 15 residues long. Libraries were prepared by immunoSEQ multiplex PCR; TCRdb keeps only in-frame clonotypes and omits some of them. Altogether under 350,000 clones are present, around 85% being singletons, with the ten largest covering 7.2%. Sequencing used peripheral blood. The receptor's source is a human donor in a cohort sampled during active COVID-19. The V and J genes are TRBV12-5 and TRBJ2-7; TRBD1 aligns across 10 bases. CDR3 in DNA: TGTGCTAGTGGTTCGGGGGACAGGGGCTCCTACGAGCAGTACTTC. Its protein is CASGSGDRGSYEQYF.